These T cell receptor beta chains were read from a single sample in a study of beta chain features in type 1 diabetes. Sequenced by immunoSEQ multiplex PCR; TCRdb stores in-frame clones only, minus some. The table has about 180,000 clones, about 13% seen once. Input material: central memory CD4+ T cells from blood. These receptors all stem from a woman aged 18-29 years in good health. Both conserved end residues are part of each CDR3. The order of the fields is clone size, V gene, J gene, CDR3 length, D gene, CDR3 protein, CDR3 DNA. D genes are given only for firm matches. The listing skips clone size in some rows; elsewhere it reads once, few, many or a size class.

clone_size: few
v_call: TRBV5-6
j_call: TRBJ2-7
cdr3_length: 16
d_call: TRBD2
cdr3_aa: CASSSSLAGDAYEQYF
cdr3_nt: TGTGCCAGCAGCTCCTCCTTAGCGGGGGACGCCTACGAGCAGTACTTC

clone_size: many
v_call: TRBV6-6
j_call: TRBJ1-3
cdr3_length: 14
d_call: .
cdr3_aa: CASSLGDSRHTIYF
cdr3_nt: TGTGCCAGCAGCCTAGGCGACAGTAGACACACCATATATTTT

clone_size: .
v_call: TRBV29-1
j_call: TRBJ2-1
cdr3_length: 13
d_call: .
cdr3_aa: CSVSKTASGEQFF
cdr3_nt: TGCAGCGTTTCGAAGACGGCTTCGGGTGAGCAGTTCTTC

clone_size: .
v_call: TRBV11-3
j_call: TRBJ2-1
cdr3_length: 15
d_call: TRBD2
cdr3_aa: CASSRTSGIHNEQFF
cdr3_nt: TGTGCCAGCAGCCGGACTAGCGGGATCCACAATGAGCAGTTCTTC

clone_size: .
v_call: TRBV27
j_call: TRBJ1-2
cdr3_length: 16
d_call: .
cdr3_aa: CASSRGRAVLNYGYTF
cdr3_nt: TGTGCCAGCTCAAGGGGGAGGGCTGTCCTTAACTATGGCTACACCTTC

clone_size: .
v_call: TRBV29-1
j_call: TRBJ1-1
cdr3_length: 12
d_call: .
cdr3_aa: CSGRGAGTEAFF
cdr3_nt: TGCAGCGGTCGGGGGGCTGGGACTGAAGCTTTCTTT

clone_size: few
v_call: TRBV7-9
j_call: TRBJ1-1
cdr3_length: 14
d_call: .
cdr3_aa: CASSLSVRNTEAFF
cdr3_nt: TGTGCCAGCAGCTTATCTGTGAGGAACACTGAAGCTTTCTTT

clone_size: .
v_call: TRBV28
j_call: TRBJ2-7
cdr3_length: 15
d_call: .
cdr3_aa: CASIPGQGGSREQYF
cdr3_nt: TGTGCCAGCATCCCGGGACAAGGAGGATCTCGCGAGCAGTACTTC

clone_size: .
v_call: TRBV7-6
j_call: TRBJ2-7
cdr3_length: 15
d_call: TRBD2
cdr3_aa: CASSPRPAGGYEQYF
cdr3_nt: TGTGCCAGCAGCCCGAGGCCAGCGGGAGGGTACGAGCAGTACTTC

clone_size: few
v_call: TRBV9
j_call: TRBJ2-5
cdr3_length: 15
d_call: .
cdr3_aa: CASSVRGDFLGTQYF
cdr3_nt: TGTGCCAGCAGCGTAAGAGGGGACTTTTTAGGGACCCAGTACTTC

clone_size: few
v_call: TRBV27
j_call: TRBJ1-4
cdr3_length: 14
d_call: TRBD1
cdr3_aa: CASRPGTGGGKLFF
cdr3_nt: TGTGCCAGCAGACCCGGGACAGGGGGCGGTAAACTGTTTTTT

clone_size: few
v_call: TRBV7-3
j_call: TRBJ2-7
cdr3_length: 15
d_call: TRBD2
cdr3_aa: CASSLTLADTYEQYF
cdr3_nt: TGTGCCAGCAGCTTAACTCTAGCGGATACCTACGAGCAGTACTTC

clone_size: few
v_call: TRBV7-2
j_call: TRBJ2-3
cdr3_length: 16
d_call: TRBD2
cdr3_aa: CASSLRTSGTTDTQYF
cdr3_nt: TGTGCCAGCAGCCTGAGGACTAGCGGTACCACAGATACGCAGTATTTT

clone_size: .
v_call: TRBV5-1
j_call: TRBJ2-5
cdr3_length: 13
d_call: TRBD1
cdr3_aa: CASSQGASETQYF
cdr3_nt: TGCGCCAGCAGCCAGGGGGCTTCGGAGACCCAGTACTTC

clone_size: once
v_call: TRBV28
j_call: TRBJ2-7
cdr3_length: 15
d_call: .
cdr3_aa: CASSPGGPTSYEQYF
cdr3_nt: TGTGCCAGCAGTCCAGGGGGGCCGACTAGTTACGAGCAGTACTTC

clone_size: .
v_call: TRBV30
j_call: TRBJ2-7
cdr3_length: 14
d_call: TRBD2
cdr3_aa: CAWTGTSGSNEQYF
cdr3_nt: TGTGCCTGGACTGGGACTAGCGGGAGCAACGAGCAGTACTTC

clone_size: few
v_call: TRBV15
j_call: TRBJ1-3
cdr3_length: 15
d_call: .
cdr3_aa: CATSRDPGSGNTIYF
cdr3_nt: TGTGCCACCAGCAGAGATCCAGGGTCTGGAAACACCATATATTTT

clone_size: .
v_call: TRBV18
j_call: TRBJ2-3
cdr3_length: 14
d_call: .
cdr3_aa: CASSRSTYTDTQYF
cdr3_nt: TGTGCCAGCTCACGATCGACTTATACAGATACGCAGTATTTT